The 6 T cell receptor beta chains presented below share a single source sample, sequenced in a study of blood T cell repertoires in COVID-19. The table came from immunoSEQ multiplex PCR; TCRdb's copy has only in-frame clones and leaves some out. The data hold about 120,000 clones, with 75% to 85% observed a single time. The sequencing sample was made of peripheral blood. Every receptor here comes from a man in his forties with active or convalescent COVID-19.

The chain recombines TRBV2 with TRBJ2-3; 9 nucleotides align to TRBD1. The germline CDR1 and CDR2 sequences are SNHLY and FYNNEI. V lost 7 bases to trimming and J lost 1 base; unmatched junction nucleotides: 3. This CDR3 contains 14 residues. The CDR3 sequence is CASTWTGGTDTQYF. CDR3 coding DNA: TGTGCCAGCACCTGGACAGGGGGCACAGATACGCAGTATTTT.

V is TRBV30 and J is TRBJ1-1, with D maybe TRBD1 (5 bases). CDR3 size: 12 residues. Per the germline V gene, CDR1 is GTSNPN and CDR2 is SVGIG (reference sequence). V shed 3 bases and J shed 5 bases, with 10 bases lying between them. DNA of the CDR3: TGTGCCTGGAGACGGGGGGAGACTGAAGCTTTCTTT. It specifies CAWRRGETEAFF. The complete variable domain, with remaining parts taken from reference TRBV30 and TRBJ1-1, reads SQTIHQWPATLVQPVGSPLSLECTVEGTSNPNLYWYRQAAGRGLQLLFYSVGIGQISSEVPQNLSASRPQDRQFILSSKKLLLSDSGFYLCAWRRGETEAFFGQGTRLTVV.

The chain uses TRBV7-3 and TRBJ1-2; 7 bases map to TRBD1. The germline CDR1 and CDR2 sequences are SGHTA and FQGTGA. With 0 bases clipped from V and 2 bases from J, the junction kept 3 bases outside the gene matches. This CDR3 spans 15 amino acids. CDR3 DNA sequence: TGTGCCAGCAGCTTAACGGGGACAGACAACTATGGCTACACCTTC. It encodes CASSLTGTDNYGYTF. The entire variable domain, with the rest obtained from reference TRBV7-3 and TRBJ1-2, is as follows: GAGVSQTPSNKVTEKGKYVELRCDPISGHTALYWYRQSLGQGPEFLIYFQGTGAADDSGLPNDRFFAVRPEGSVSTLKIQRTERGDSAVYLCASSLTGTDNYGYTFGSGTRLTVV.

This chain's CDR3 is CASSLVAGEQFF. As DNA, the CDR3 is TGTGCCAGCAGCTTGGTTGCGGGAGAGCAGTTCTTC. The V call is TRBV5-4, the J call TRBJ2-1; TRBD2 is a possible D gene (6 bases). V lost 0 bases, J lost 10 bases, and 8 bases lay in between. Germline-derived CDR1 and CDR2 are SGHNT and YYREEE (reference sequence). The CDR3 loop spans 12 amino acids.

The rearrangement joins TRBV28 to TRBJ2-3, with 9 bases aligning to TRBD1. The CDR3 has 16 amino acids. Germline trimming cut 5 bases from V and 4 bases from J; bases unmatched to any gene: 10. Germline V lookup: CDR1 MDHEN, CDR2 SYDVKM. The CDR3 here is CASSTPGDREPDTQYF. The CDR3 bases are TGTGCCAGCAGTACCCCAGGGGACAGGGAGCCAGATACGCAGTATTTT.

This sequence joins TRBV27 and TRBJ1-2; possibly TRBD1 for D (5 bases). This CDR3 has 14 amino acids. Trimming stripped 2 bases from V and 6 bases from J, with 13 bases between. Per germline, CDR1 MNHEY and CDR2 SMNVEV (reference sequence). The CDR3 coding sequence is TGTGCCAGCAGTTTAAATGGGGCAGGCCATGGCTACACCTTC. This translates into CASSLNGAGHGYTF.